This T cell receptor beta chain was identified in a study of CD8 T cells in ankylosing spondylitis. Study observations and caveats: Seven to nine highly homologous variants made up a TCR beta motif, and this motif appeared characteristic of ankylosing spondylitis blood. The study looked at matched synovial fluid samples from ankylosing spondylitis patients. Disease-linked clones were reported to be significantly enriched there. Clones linked with disease were CD8+ and fairly uncommon in the peripheral blood.

TCR beta libraries were made by quantitative 5'-RACE with molecular barcodes. TCRdb re-called the 5' RACE reads through MiXCR, storing one row per CDR3 protein. The sample records around 150,000 distinct CDR3 sequences, around 42% being singletons. The CDR3 is 14 residues long. Germline lookup yields CDR1 MDHEN and CDR2 SYDVKM. Trimming removed 10 bases at V and 2 bases at J, with 15 bases between. As regards this clonotype: Its specificity is unknown.

Specimen: synovial fluid, either unsorted or a sorted T cell fraction (not recorded which). This rearrangement joins TRBV28 to TRBJ2-1; D is unclear. The receptor's source is a male donor with ankylosing spondylitis. The CDR3 DNA is TGTGCCACGCGTCTAACGGGTCCCTACAATGAGCAGTTCTTC. Translated, it gives CATRLTGPYNEQFF.